This T cell receptor (beta chain) was profiled in a study of technical replicates of blood from several donors. This table comes from immunoSEQ multiplex PCR, and its TCRdb copy is limited to in-frame clones, with some not included. The table includes some 70,000 clones, more than 85% detected once. Trimming left V 0 bases short and J 1 base short, with 11 bases between. The germline V gene has CDR1 MRHNA and CDR2 SNTAGT. The CDR3 spans 16 residues. Sequencing input: PBMCs. The clonotype originates from a human donor in good health. Some clones in this sample may be carry-over from other donors' samples. The V and J genes are TRBV6-4 and TRBJ2-3; perhaps TRBD2 as D (6 bases). For the CDR3, the DNA is TGTGCCAGCAGTGACTCTGTGGGGGGAGGCACAGATACGCAGTATTTT. Translating it yields CASSDSVGGGTDTQYF.